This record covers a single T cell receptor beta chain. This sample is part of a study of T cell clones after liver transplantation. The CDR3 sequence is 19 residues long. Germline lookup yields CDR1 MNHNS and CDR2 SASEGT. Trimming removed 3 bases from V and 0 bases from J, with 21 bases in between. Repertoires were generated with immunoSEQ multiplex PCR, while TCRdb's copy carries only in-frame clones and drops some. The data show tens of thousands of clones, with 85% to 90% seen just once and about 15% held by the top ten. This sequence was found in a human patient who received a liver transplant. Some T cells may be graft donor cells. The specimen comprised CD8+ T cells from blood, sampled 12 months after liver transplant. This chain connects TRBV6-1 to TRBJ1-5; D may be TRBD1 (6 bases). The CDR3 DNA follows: TGTGCCAGCAGTGATAAAAAAGGGGGACACTCCTATAGCAATCAGCCCCAGCATTTT. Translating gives CASSDKKGGHSYSNQPQHF.